Shown below are 19 T cell receptor beta chains from a single sample sequenced in a study of cytomegalovirus exposure and HLA in healthy donors. The study ran its PCR with 60 Vbeta and 13 Jbeta primers. This table comes from immunoSEQ multiplex PCR, and its TCRdb copy is limited to in-frame clones, with some not included. The sample's table shows roughly 34,000 clones. The material sequenced was PBMCs. Every receptor here comes from a man aged 35 to 55 in good health and CMV-seronegative.

The chain couples TRBV19 to TRBJ1-5; TRBD1 matches 7 bases. Germline CDR1 LNHDA, CDR2 SQIVND (reference sequence). J was trimmed by 9 bases and V by 4 bases; bases with no gene match: 9. The CDR3 is 14 residues long. CDR3 protein: CASSTQGPQWPQHF. In DNA, the CDR3 is TGTGCCAGTAGTACACAGGGGCCGCAATGGCCCCAGCATTTT.

The V call is TRBV19, the J call TRBJ1-1; the D is unclear. V dropped 5 bases and J dropped 0 bases, with 7 bases sitting between them. Germline-derived CDR1 and CDR2 are LNHDA and SQIVND (reference sequence). There are 13 residues in the CDR3. DNA for the CDR3: TGTGCCAGTAGTCCACTGCTGAACACTGAAGCTTTCTTT. Amino acids: CASSPLLNTEAFF.

This chain joins TRBV19 and TRBJ2-7; 7 bases match TRBD2. CDR1 is LNHDA and CDR2 is SQIVND in the germline V gene (reference sequence). V lost 6 bases and J lost 2; bases outside the gene matches: 7. The CDR3 totals 14 residues. The CDR3 nucleotides are TGTGCCAGTAGCTTTAGCGGGCAACCCTACGAGCAGTACTTC. This gives the protein CASSFSGQPYEQYF.

The chain recombines TRBV5-6 with TRBJ2-1, with TRBD2 matching over 7 bases. CDR1 SGHDT and CDR2 YYEEEE come from the germline V gene. This CDR3 region has 11 residues. V was clipped by 2 bases and J by 15 bases; unmatched bases: 5. The CDR3: CASSFGEGRFF. The CDR3 DNA is TGTGCCAGCAGCTTCGGGGAGGGGAGGTTCTTC.

V and J are TRBV13 and TRBJ2-3; 15 bases match TRBD2. Germline V gene data show CDR1 as PRHDT and CDR2 as FYEKMQ (reference sequence). This CDR3 region has 19 residues. J was trimmed by 2 bases and V by 4 bases; bases with no gene match: 10. This chain's CDR3 is CASSCQGLAGGTLTDTQYF. The CDR3 bases are TGTGCCAGCAGCTGTCAAGGACTAGCGGGAGGGACCCTCACAGATACGCAGTATTTT. Full variable domain (rest looked up from reference TRBV13 and TRBJ2-3): AAGVIQSPRHLIKEKRETATLKCYPIPRHDTVYWYQQGPGQDPQFLISFYEKMQSDKGSIPDRFSAQQFSDYHSELNMSSLELGDSALYFCASSCQGLAGGTLTDTQYFGPGTRLTVL.

The chain carries TRBV19 and TRBJ1-1; TRBD1 is a possible D gene (6 bases). The CDR3 contains 15 residues. Between the trimmed V and J ends, which lost 3 bases and 5 bases, there was a span of 16 bases. Germline V gene lookup returns CDR1 LNHDA and CDR2 SQIVND (reference sequence). CDR3 sequence: CASSIGHTGRTEAFF. CDR3 in DNA: TGTGCCAGTAGTATCGGGCATACAGGGAGAACTGAAGCTTTCTTT.

The chain couples TRBV13 to TRBJ1-1; TRBD1 is a possible D gene (5 bases). The CDR3 spans 13 residues. Germline V gene data show CDR1 as PRHDT and CDR2 as FYEKMQ (reference sequence). The germline V and J ends were trimmed by 5 bases and 7 bases, with 14 bases remaining between them. The CDR3 coding sequence is TGTGCCAGCAGCGCCCCGACGACAGTTGAAGCTTTCTTT. Encoded protein: CASSAPTTVEAFF.

The chain recombines TRBV29-1 with TRBJ2-1, with 10 bases lining up with TRBD2. The CDR3 spans 13 residues. The germline V gene encodes CDR1 SQVTM and CDR2 ANQGSEA. J was trimmed by 5 bases and V by 7 bases; bases with no gene match: 5. The CDR3 region is CSASGRSHNEQFF. As DNA, the CDR3 is TGCAGCGCTAGCGGGAGATCACACAATGAGCAGTTCTTC.

V is TRBV7-3 and J is TRBJ2-1; tentative D call: TRBD2 (6 bases). The CDR3 length is 13 residues. Trimming removed 5 bases from V and 9 bases from J, with 14 bases in between. Per the germline V gene, CDR1 is SGHTA and CDR2 is FQGTGA. CDR3 sequence: CASSPPTSTEQFF. CDR3 bases: TGTGCCAGCAGCCCGCCCACTAGCACTGAGCAGTTCTTC.

The genes are TRBV11-3 and TRBJ2-3; 13 bases are a match to TRBD2. Germline CDR1 SGHNT, CDR2 YENEEA. CDR3 size: 16 residues. V shed 5 bases and J 6 bases; nucleotides not matched to a gene: 8. The CDR3 loop is CASSPGLAGVRDTQYF. DNA for the CDR3: TGTGCCAGCAGCCCCGGACTAGCGGGAGTACGGGATACGCAGTATTTT.

The chain combines TRBV29-1 with TRBJ1-2; D is possibly TRBD1 (5 bases). The germline CDR1 and CDR2 sequences are SQVTM and ANQGSEA. CDR3 length: 15 amino acids. The ends were cut back, 7 bases at V and 1 base at J, with 19 bases in the middle. This CDR3 is CSGGGERGLNYGYTF. The CDR3, as DNA: TGCAGCGGCGGAGGGGAAAGGGGACTTAACTATGGCTACACCTTC.

The V gene is TRBV19, the J gene TRBJ2-1; 7 nucleotides line up with TRBD2. The V gene end was trimmed by 2 bases and the J gene end by 5 bases; junction bases not matched to a gene: 3. This CDR3 is built from 14 residues. Germline V gives CDR1 LNHDA, CDR2 SQIVND (reference sequence). CDR3 nucleotides: TGTGCCAGTAGTATATCGGGAGGAGACAATGAGCAGTTCTTC. Translation gives CASSISGGDNEQFF.

Concerning this clone: One end of the junction fails to match germline, which may point to a read error. The J gene is TRBJ2-7, the V gene TRBV30; TRBD1 matches at 10 bases. The CDR3 is 14 amino acids. Germline assignment: CDR1 GTSNPN and CDR2 SVGIG (reference sequence). The CDR3 reads CAWSVGTGDYEQSF. The CDR3 DNA follows: TGTGCCTGGAGTGTAGGGACAGGGGACTACGAGCAGTCCTTC.

V usage is TRBV7-9 and J usage is TRBJ1-2, with D perhaps matching TRBD1 (5 bases). The CDR3 consists of 14 residues. Trimming left V 3 bases short and J 4 bases short, with 12 bases between. Germline V gene lookup returns CDR1 SEHNR and CDR2 FQNEAQ (reference sequence). CDR3 in amino acids: CASSLQGASYGYTF. The DNA for the CDR3 is TGTGCCAGCAGCTTGCAAGGGGCCTCCTATGGCTACACCTTC.

The chain is built from TRBV7-6 and TRBJ2-2; 7 nucleotides agree with TRBD2. CDR1 is SGHVS, CDR2 FNYEAQ, per germline. CDR3 length: 16 residues. Unmatched junction bases numbered 5, after V lost 0 bases and J lost 4 bases. The chain's CDR3 is CASSLAGGFGTGELFF. The CDR3 bases are TGTGCCAGCAGCTTAGCGGGAGGGTTTGGCACCGGGGAGCTGTTTTTT.

This chain links TRBV5-4 with TRBJ2-3; TRBD2 matches at 12 bases. V was pared by 4 bases and J by 3 bases, with 6 bases of the junction left unmatched. This CDR3 spans 16 amino acids. The germline V gene encodes CDR1 SGHNT and CDR2 YYREEE (reference sequence). This CDR3 reads CASSDVLAGGTDTQYF. The CDR3, as DNA: TGTGCCAGCAGCGACGTACTAGCGGGGGGAACAGATACGCAGTATTTT.

V gene TRBV25-1 combines with J gene TRBJ2-3; 9 bases are shared with TRBD2. The CDR3 loop spans 15 amino acids. The J segment lost 3 bases and the V segment lost 5 bases, leaving 6 bases of the junction unmatched. CDR1 and CDR2 from the germline V gene are MGHDK and SYGVNS. In DNA form, the CDR3 reads TGTGCCAGCAGTTCCGGCGGGAGGGTTACAGATACGCAGTATTTT. Translated, it gives CASSSGGRVTDTQYF.

The rearrangement uses TRBV7-9 and TRBJ2-7; 7 bases are a match to TRBD1. The CDR3 loop spans 14 amino acids. Germline V lookup: CDR1 SEHNR, CDR2 FQNEAQ (reference sequence). V lost 3 bases and J lost 0; bases outside the gene matches: 2. CDR3 nucleotide sequence: TGTGCCAGCAGCTTGTGGGACAGCTCCTACGAGCAGTACTTC. Its protein product is CASSLWDSSYEQYF. Combining the CDR3 with reference TRBV7-9 and TRBJ2-7 gives the whole variable domain DTGVSQNPRHKITKRGQNVTFRCDPISEHNRLYWYRQTLGQGPEFLTYFQNEAQLEKSRLLSDRFSAERPKGSFSTLEIQRTEQGDSAMYLCASSLWDSSYEQYFGPGTRLTVT.

V and J are TRBV5-1 and TRBJ2-3, with unresolved D. The CDR3 has 15 residues. Trimming took 2 bases from V and 1 from J, leaving 11 bases between them. Germline CDR1 is SGHRS and CDR2 is YFSETQ. The CDR3 bases are TGCGCCAGCAGCTTTAGCCCGGCGGGCACAGATACGCAGTATTTT. Protein: CASSFSPAGTDTQYF. Filled out from reference TRBV5-1 and TRBJ2-3, the complete variable domain reads KAGVTQTPRYLIKTRGQQVTLSCSPISGHRSVSWYQQTPGQGLQFLFEYFSETQRNKGNFPGRFSGRQFSNSRSEMNVSTLELGDSALYLCASSFSPAGTDTQYFGPGTRLTVL.